Listed below are T cell receptor beta chains from one sample, sequenced in a study of beta chain features in type 1 diabetes. Method: immunoSEQ multiplex PCR; TCRdb's copy keeps in-frame clones and lacks some. The repertoire consists of roughly 350,000 clones, with about 10% occurring once and the leading ten covering 0.015%. The sample taken for sequencing was naive CD4+ T cells from blood. The receptors stem from a woman in her 30s in good health. CDR3s include the opening cysteine and the closing phenylalanine or tryptophan. The D gene is left open where the match is weak. Only some rows state a clone size, as once, few, many or a class for expanded clones.

14	TRBD1	TRBV2	-	TRBJ2-5	TGTGCCAGCAGTCTCCAGGGGGCCGCAGAGACCCAGTACTTC	CASSLQGAAETQYF
16	TRBD1	TRBV5-6	-	TRBJ1-5	TGTGCCAGCAGCAAGTTGACAGGGGTAACCGATCAGCCCCAGCATTTT	CASSKLTGVTDQPQHF
14	-	TRBV5-6	-	TRBJ1-2	TGTGCCAGCAGGGTTACAGTGGGTAACTATGGCTACACCTTC	CASRVTVGNYGYTF
17	TRBD2	TRBV5-1	-	TRBJ2-2	TGCGCCAGCAGCTTGGCCTGGCTAGCGGAGAACACCGGGGAGCTGTTTTTT	CASSLAWLAENTGELFF
15	-	TRBV9	-	TRBJ2-1	TGTGCCAGCCAAAAGACGGCGGGAAGCTACAATGAGCAGTTCTTC	CASQKTAGSYNEQFF
15	TRBD2	TRBV19	few	TRBJ2-1	TGTGCCAGTAGTATCCCTAGCGGGAGAAGAAATGAGCAGTTCTTC	CASSIPSGRRNEQFF
14	TRBD1	TRBV27	-	TRBJ2-7	TGTGCCAGCAGTTTGGGGACAGGGGGTGGCGAGCAGTACTTC	CASSLGTGGGEQYF
15	TRBD2	TRBV9	-	TRBJ2-3	TGTGCCAGCAGCGTAGAAAGTGGGCTAGCGGGGGGTCAGTATTTT	CASSVESGLAGGQYF
15	TRBD2	TRBV4-3	few	TRBJ2-7	TGCGCCAGCAGCCACCTAGCGGGAGGGCCGGACGAGCAGTACTTC	CASSHLAGGPDEQYF
18	-	TRBV18	few	TRBJ1-1	TGTGCCAGCTCACCCGCCTCAAGCCGCTCGGGAAGGAACACTGAAGCTTTCTTT	CASSPASSRSGRNTEAFF
14	-	TRBV9	-	TRBJ2-5	TGTGCCAGCAGCGTAGCGGGTAGTCAAGAGACCCAGTACTTC	CASSVAGSQETQYF
14	TRBD1	TRBV7-9	-	TRBJ1-1	TGTGCCAGCAGCTTATCAGGGGGGAACACTGAAGCTTTCTTT	CASSLSGGNTEAFF
14	TRBD2	TRBV7-3	few	TRBJ2-5	TGTGCCAGCAGCCCGACTAGCTTCGGAGAGACCCAGTACTTC	CASSPTSFGETQYF
15	TRBD2	TRBV9	-	TRBJ2-3	TGTGCCAGCAGCGTAACGGGAGGGCCCACAGATACGCAGTATTTT	CASSVTGGPTDTQYF
17	TRBD2	TRBV11-2	few	TRBJ2-5	TGTGCCAGCAGTCAAGGGACTAGCGGGAACGTCCAAGAGACCCAGTACTTC	CASSQGTSGNVQETQYF
14	-	TRBV5-1	few	TRBJ1-4	TGCGCCAGCTCCACGACTGGTTCTAATGAAAAACTGTTTTTT	CASSTTGSNEKLFF
15	TRBD2	TRBV19	-	TRBJ2-2	TGTGCCAGTAAGGGACTAGCTGCGAACACCGGGGAGCTGTTTTTT	CASKGLAANTGELFF
14	-	TRBV5-1	-	TRBJ1-2	TGCGCCAGCAGCGGAGACGGATCTAACTATGGCTACACCTTC	CASSGDGSNYGYTF
13	TRBD1	TRBV29-1	-	TRBJ1-2	TGCAGCGTTGAAAGGGACAGGAACTATGGCTACACCTTC	CSVERDRNYGYTF
18	TRBD1	TRBV7-9	-	TRBJ2-3	TGTGCCAGCAGCTTAGGGTCAGGGGGCAACCTAAGGACAGATACGCAGTATTTT	CASSLGSGGNLRTDTQYF
15	TRBD2	TRBV30	-	TRBJ2-5	TGTGCCTGGAGCTCCCACCTCAGCGGGGTTGAGACCCAGTACTTC	CAWSSHLSGVETQYF
12	-	TRBV25-1	-	TRBJ2-3	TGTGCCACCCGAGACTTCACAGATACGCAGTATTTT	CATRDFTDTQYF
12	-	TRBV5-4	few	TRBJ1-1	TGTGCCAGCAGCTTGACAGGGCTTGAAGCTTTCTTT	CASSLTGLEAFF
15	-	TRBV7-2	-	TRBJ2-1	TGTGCCAGCGGCCCATATAGCGGCTCCTACAATGAGCAGTTCTTC	CASGPYSGSYNEQFF
15	-	TRBV6-5	-	TRBJ2-5	TGTGCCAGCAGTTACACCGGGACTCAACAAGAGACCCAGTACTTC	CASSYTGTQQETQYF
15	-	TRBV6-6	-	TRBJ1-5	TGTGCCAGCAGTTGGGGGGTGGCAGCCTCGGAACCCCAGCATTTT	CASSWGVAASEPQHF
16	-	TRBV30	few	TRBJ1-1	TGTGCCTGGAGTCCACCTTGGGGGGACCCGAACACTGAAGCTTTCTTT	CAWSPPWGDPNTEAFF
14	-	TRBV7-9	many	TRBJ2-2	TGTGCCAGCAGCGGAAGACTAGTCACCGGGGAGCTGTTTTTT	CASSGRLVTGELFF
14	-	TRBV30	-	TRBJ2-7	TGTGCCTGGAGACCAGCCGGGAGACTCTACGAGCAGTACTTC	CAWRPAGRLYEQYF
15	-	TRBV4-3	few	TRBJ2-2	TGCGCCAGCAGCAAGAACAGGGTTTTGAACGGGGAGCTGTTTTTT	CASSKNRVLNGELFF
14	-	TRBV11-1	-	TRBJ1-2	TGTGCCAGCAGCCTGGGAGGGGTTGGCTATGGCTACACCTTC	CASSLGGVGYGYTF
13	-	TRBV4-2	few	TRBJ1-2	TGTGCCAGCACCGGTGGACATTTCTATGGCTACACCTTC	CASTGGHFYGYTF
14	-	TRBV5-1	few	TRBJ2-3	TGCGCCAGCAGCTTCGACAGCTTTTTTGATACGCAGTATTTT	CASSFDSFFDTQYF
16	-	TRBV2	-	TRBJ2-2	TGTGCCAGCAGTGAACTAGCTAGCGCAAACACCGGGGAGCTGTTTTTT	CASSELASANTGELFF
13	TRBD1	TRBV19	-	TRBJ1-4	TGTGCCAGTAGTTGGACAGGGGGAGAAAAACTGTTTTTT	CASSWTGGEKLFF